This TCR beta chain is drawn from a study of blood T cell repertoires in COVID-19. On the study more broadly: The study drew acute and convalescent COVID-19 samples from the United States, Italy and Spain.

In the authors' workflow: Cell counts per sample came from amplifying reference gene primers. Generated by immunoSEQ multiplex PCR, the TCRdb table keeps only in-frame clones and is missing some. Clonal size and the V and J genes are those of that table, whereas D and trimming came from the DNA. The sample includes 68,000 or so clones, 65% to 80% of them seen just once. CDR1 is SGHNT and CDR2 is YYREEE in the germline V gene (reference sequence). Trimming shortened V by 0 bases and J by 5 bases, and 15 bases separated the two germline ends. The CDR3 totals 15 residues. Input material: peripheral blood. The source of this sequence is a human donor in a cohort sampled during active COVID-19. The chain couples TRBV5-4 to TRBJ2-7; D possibly corresponds to TRBD2 (6 bases). The CDR3 sequence is CASSLDAGSTDEQYF. For the CDR3, the DNA is TGTGCCAGCAGCTTGGATGCCGGGAGTACCGACGAGCAGTACTTC.